The T cell receptor beta chain described here comes from a study of shared clonotypes between healthy human individuals. Whole-study results and caveats: Among a handful of donors, around 5% of naive CD4 clonotypes were found in common. Clonotypes not shared had lower generation probabilities than those common to all four donors.

The protocol was immunoSEQ multiplex PCR, while the TCRdb copy is restricted to in-frame clones and leaves out a portion. The sample has some 900,000 clones, about three quarters seen once. Details on this clone: The antigen is undetermined.

CDR3 size: 15 residues. Germline CDR1 reads MNHEY; CDR2 reads SMNVEV (reference sequence). The germline V and J ends were trimmed by 0 bases and 6 bases, with 15 bases remaining between them. The V and J genes are TRBV27 and TRBJ2-7, with D uncertain. This clonotype originated in a man younger than 35 in good health. Sequenced material: memory CD4+ T cells sorted from blood. Subset meaning: CD45RA-negative fraction. CDR3 amino acids: CASSLSARLPREQYF. Here the CDR3 DNA reads TGTGCCAGCAGTTTATCTGCGCGTCTGCCCCGCGAGCAGTACTTC.